Presented here are 8 T cell receptor beta chains from one specimen sequenced in a study of naive and memory T cell subsets. Four PCR rounds used nested alpha and beta constant region primers plus the SP2 primer. TCRdb reprocessed the UMI-ligation and nested PCR reads via MiXCR and lists one record per CDR3 protein. The sample has 35,000 to 40,000 distinct CDR3 sequences, approximately 10% seen once. The treatment: skin biopsy from PPD injection site in Mantoux-positive individual. TCR cDNA received a 3' ligated oligonucleotide that carried a UMI. Sequenced material: skin, taken from a tuberculin skin test site. These receptors all stem from an adult in good health.

This clonotype occurred many times. CDR3 nucleotides: TGTGCCAGCAGCTTAGCCCCGTCCAATGAGCAGTTCTTC. It codes for CASSLAPSNEQFF. This chain joins TRBV7-2 and TRBJ2-1; the D is unclear. Germline CDR1 is SGHTA and CDR2 is FQGNSA. Trimming shortened V by 0 bases and J by 6 bases, and 6 bases separated the two germline ends. The CDR3 spans 13 residues.

This clonotype was observed at least ten times. The CDR3 nucleotides are TGCAGCGGGGGGCCCAGGGAACGTAATGAAAAACTGTTTTTT. This sequence encodes CSGGPRERNEKLFF. V and J are TRBV29-1 and TRBJ1-4; TRBD1 might be the D (6 bases). Germline CDR1 is SQVTM and CDR2 is ANQGSEA. The CDR3 covers 14 residues. V was pared by 7 bases and J by 4 bases, with 16 bases between.

This clonotype was detected a few times. The V gene is TRBV20-1, the J gene TRBJ2-5, with TRBD2 matching 12 bases. The CDR3 length is 14 residues. Germline V gene data show CDR1 as DFQATT and CDR2 as SNEGSKA (reference sequence). Trimming removed 1 base from V and 4 bases from J; junction bases left unmatched: 1. The chain's CDR3 is CSARGGLAGETQYF. The CDR3 DNA follows: TGCAGTGCTAGAGGGGGACTAGCGGGAGAGACCCAGTACTTC.

V usage is TRBV18 and J usage is TRBJ2-3, with D unclear. Trimming shortened V by 3 bases and J by 2 bases, and 15 bases separated the two germline ends. The CDR3 has 16 residues. In germline, CDR1 is KGHSH, CDR2 LQKENI. The CDR3 sequence: CASSPNSPATTDTQYF. The CDR3 bases are TGTGCCAGCTCACCGAACTCCCCAGCCACCACAGATACGCAGTATTTT. The variable domain in full, completed from reference TRBV18 and TRBJ2-3, reads NAGVMQNPRHLVRRRGQEARLRCSPMKGHSHVYWYRQLPEEGLKFMVYLQKENIIDESGMPKERFSAEFPKEGPSILRIQQVVRGDSAAYFCASSPNSPATTDTQYFGPGTRLTVL.

The chain uses TRBV9 and TRBJ2-2; 10 positions match TRBD1. The germline V gene encodes CDR1 SGDLS and CDR2 YYNGEE. The CDR3 runs to 15 residues. V shed 3 bases and J 6 bases; nucleotides not matched to a gene: 5. In nucleotides, the CDR3 is TGTGCCAGCAGCGCGGGACAGGGGAATCCCGGGGAGCTGTTTTTT. It yields the protein CASSAGQGNPGELFF. Full variable domain (rest looked up from reference TRBV9 and TRBJ2-2): DSGVTQTPKHLITATGQRVTLRCSPRSGDLSVYWYQQSLDQGLQFLIQYYNGEERAKGNILERFSAQQFPDLHSELNLSSLELGDSALYFCASSAGQGNPGELFFGEGSRLTVL.

The chain joins TRBV3-1 to TRBJ1-2; the D gene is possibly TRBD1 (5 bases). The V gene lost 0 bases and the J gene lost 5 bases, with 13 bases spanning the gap. This CDR3 region has 15 residues. Germline V gene lookup returns CDR1 LGHDT and CDR2 YNNKEL (reference sequence). In DNA, the CDR3 is TGTGCCAGCAGCCAAGACGATCGGGGCCTATATGGCTACACCTTC. Protein: CASSQDDRGLYGYTF.

This clonotype was recorded many times. This sequence joins TRBV10-3 and TRBJ2-5; D unclear. This CDR3 has 14 amino acids. Trimming cost V 2 bases and J 1 base, with 8 bases left between them. Germline assignment: CDR1 ENHRY and CDR2 SYGVKD. The CDR3 reads CAISERSSQETQYF. In DNA, the CDR3 is TGTGCCATCAGTGAGAGGAGCAGCCAAGAGACCCAGTACTTC.

This clonotype was seen repeatedly, ten times or more. The genes are TRBV20-1 and TRBJ2-3, with D perhaps given as TRBD1 or TRBD2 (5 bases each). V was shortened by 4 bases and J by 3 bases, with 11 bases between the two germline ends. Germline V lookup: CDR1 DFQATT, CDR2 SNEGSKA (reference sequence). The CDR3 length is 13 residues. The CDR3 coding sequence is TGCAGTGCTACAGGGAGCGCGACAGATACGCAGTATTTT. Translating it yields CSATGSATDTQYF.